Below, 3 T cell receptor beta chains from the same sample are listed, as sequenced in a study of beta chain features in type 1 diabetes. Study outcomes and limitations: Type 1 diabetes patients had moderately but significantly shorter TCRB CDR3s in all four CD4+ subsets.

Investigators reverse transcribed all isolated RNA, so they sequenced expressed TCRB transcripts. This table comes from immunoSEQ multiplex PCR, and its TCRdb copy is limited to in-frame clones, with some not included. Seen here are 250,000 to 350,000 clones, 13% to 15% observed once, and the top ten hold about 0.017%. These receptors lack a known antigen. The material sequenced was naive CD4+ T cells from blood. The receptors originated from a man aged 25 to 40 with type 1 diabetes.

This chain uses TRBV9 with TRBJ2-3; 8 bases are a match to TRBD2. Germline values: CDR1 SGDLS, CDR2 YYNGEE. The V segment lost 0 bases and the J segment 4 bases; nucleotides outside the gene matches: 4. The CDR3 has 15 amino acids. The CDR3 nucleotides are TGTGCCAGCAGCGTAGGCGGGAGGCGGTCAGATACGCAGTATTTT. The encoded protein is CASSVGGRRSDTQYF.

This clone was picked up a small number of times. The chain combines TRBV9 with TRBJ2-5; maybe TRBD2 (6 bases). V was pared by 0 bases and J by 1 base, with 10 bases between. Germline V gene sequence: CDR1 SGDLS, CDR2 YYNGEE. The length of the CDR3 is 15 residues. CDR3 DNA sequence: TGTGCCAGCAGCGTAGAAGGCGGGGCCCAAGAGACCCAGTACTTC. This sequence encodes CASSVEGGAQETQYF.

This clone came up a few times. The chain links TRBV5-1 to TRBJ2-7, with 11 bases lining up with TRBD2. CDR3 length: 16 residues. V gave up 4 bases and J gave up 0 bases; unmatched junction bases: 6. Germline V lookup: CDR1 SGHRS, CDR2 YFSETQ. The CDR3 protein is CASSRGLAESSYEQYF. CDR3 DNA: TGCGCCAGCAGCAGGGGACTAGCGGAGAGCTCCTACGAGCAGTACTTC.